What follows describes a single T cell receptor (beta chain). This CDR3 has 15 amino acids. The germline CDR1 and CDR2 sequences are SGDLS and YYNGEE. Trimming took 2 bases from V and 5 from J, leaving 17 bases between them. This entry comes from a study of cytomegalovirus exposure and HLA in healthy donors. 60 Vbeta and 13 Jbeta primers were used in PCR. Produced via immunoSEQ multiplex PCR; TCRdb's table is partial and in-frame only. The table has 200,000 to 250,000 clones, roughly 80% seen once. This chain links TRBV9 with TRBJ2-7; a weak D match, TRBD1 (5 bases). This clonotype originated in a man aged 25-45 years in good health and CMV-seronegative. Sequenced material: PBMCs. This CDR3 is CASSVQLQGMNEQYF. Written as DNA, the CDR3 is TGTGCCAGCAGCGTGCAGTTGCAGGGTATGAACGAGCAGTACTTC.